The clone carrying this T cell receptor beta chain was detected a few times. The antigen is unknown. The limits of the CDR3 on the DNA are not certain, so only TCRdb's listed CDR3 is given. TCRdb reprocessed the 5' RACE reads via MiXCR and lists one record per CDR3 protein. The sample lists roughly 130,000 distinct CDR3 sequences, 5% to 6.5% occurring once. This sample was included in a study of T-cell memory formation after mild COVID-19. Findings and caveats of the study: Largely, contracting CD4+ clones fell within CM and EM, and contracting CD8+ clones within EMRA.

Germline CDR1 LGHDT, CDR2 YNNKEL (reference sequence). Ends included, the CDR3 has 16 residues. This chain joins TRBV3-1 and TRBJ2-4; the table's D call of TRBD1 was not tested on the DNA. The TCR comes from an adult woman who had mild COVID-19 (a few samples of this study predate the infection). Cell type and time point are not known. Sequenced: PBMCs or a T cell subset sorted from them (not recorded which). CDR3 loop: CASSSSGQGVKNIQYF.